Below, 28 T cell receptor beta chains from the same sample are listed, as sequenced in a study of T-cell reconstitution after alpha-beta-depleted transplantation in children. The library targeted TCRbeta and was prepared with unique molecular identifiers. TCRdb called the PCR reads again in MiXCR, with one record for every CDR3 protein. The sample shows hundreds of thousands of distinct CDR3 sequences, 13% of them seen only once. The sequencing used PBMCs, mostly from graft donor cells, collected 360 days after TCRalphabeta/CD19-depleted stem cell transplant. All receptors come from a male patient younger than 18 who had a stem cell transplant for acute myeloid leukemia, so the T cells may come from the graft donor.

The V call is TRBV29-1, the J call TRBJ2-1; TRBD2 might be the D (6 bases). V dropped 4 bases and J dropped 0 bases, with 13 bases sitting between them. The CDR3 runs to 15 residues. CDR1 and CDR2 from the germline V gene are SQVTM and ANQGSEA. The CDR3 region has the DNA TGCAGCGTTGTGGGACTTTCGAGCTCCTACAATGAGCAGTTCTTC. It encodes CSVVGLSSSYNEQFF.

This clonotype was seen a few times. The chain couples TRBV5-6 to TRBJ1-1; tentatively, D is TRBD1 (5 bases). The V end lost 2 bases, the J end lost 2 bases, and 10 bases lay between the germline ends. This CDR3 is built from 14 residues. The germline V gene has CDR1 SGHDT and CDR2 YYEEEE. The CDR3 spells CASSLRGFNTEAFF. The DNA of the CDR3 is TGTGCCAGCAGCTTAAGGGGCTTCAACACTGAAGCTTTCTTT.

The gene calls are TRBV7-9 and TRBJ2-7; 10 bases fit TRBD1. The CDR3 extends over 13 amino acids. The V and J ends lost 6 bases and 7 bases, in that order; junction bases with no gene match: 6. Germline V CDR1 and CDR2: SEHNR, FQNEAQ (reference sequence). The CDR3 is CASRSDRGREQYF. The CDR3 DNA is TGTGCCAGCAGATCTGACAGGGGGCGAGAGCAGTACTTC.

The rearrangement links TRBV6-2 or TRBV6-3 to TRBJ1-2; unclear D gene. The CDR3 extends over 11 amino acids. Germline lookup yields CDR1 MNHEY and CDR2 SVGEGT. The V end lost 7 bases, the J end lost 8 bases, and 11 bases lay between the germline ends. The CDR3 spells CASTIGLGYTF. In nucleotides, the CDR3 is TGTGCCAGCACAATAGGGCTCGGCTACACCTTC.

This clonotype was seen a few times. The J gene is TRBJ2-7, the V gene TRBV9; possibly TRBD1 or TRBD2 for D (5 bases each). The CDR3 sequence is 17 residues long. V lost 0 bases to trimming and J lost 3 bases, with 19 bases between them. The germline CDR1 and CDR2 sequences are SGDLS and YYNGEE. The CDR3 spells CASSVESRGALFYEQYF. The CDR3 DNA reads TGTGCCAGCAGCGTAGAAAGTAGAGGGGCCTTATTCTACGAGCAGTACTTC.

The chain employs TRBV20-1 and TRBJ1-5, with 8 bases matching TRBD1. J was trimmed by 6 bases and V by 5 bases; bases with no gene match: 9. Germline V CDR1 and CDR2: DFQATT, SNEGSKA (reference sequence). This CDR3 has 14 amino acids. This chain's CDR3 is CSAPGQGRSQPQHF. The CDR3 DNA sequence: TGCAGTGCTCCCGGACAGGGAAGAAGTCAGCCCCAGCATTTT.

This clonotype has ten or more counts. The chain uses TRBV6-1 and TRBJ1-2, with D maybe TRBD1 (5 bases). V was pared by 5 bases and J by 0 bases, with 16 bases between. CDR3 size: 16 residues. CDR1 and CDR2 from the germline V gene are MNHNS and SASEGT. For the CDR3, the DNA is TGTGCCAGCAGTAATCGCGACAGACTAGCTAACTATGGCTACACCTTC. It encodes CASSNRDRLANYGYTF.

The chain carries TRBV20-1 and TRBJ2-7; D call uncertain. Germline values: CDR1 DFQATT, CDR2 SNEGSKA (reference sequence). V was pared by 3 bases and J by 3 bases, with 15 bases between. The CDR3 is 14 residues long. CDR3 DNA sequence: TGCAGTGCTAGCCATGGGCAGATTCTCTACGAGCAGTACTTC. It codes for CSASHGQILYEQYF.

This clonotype was observed a few times. The chain combines TRBV15 with TRBJ2-7, with TRBD2 matching 15 bases. V shed 0 bases, J shed 0 bases, and the junction held 9 bases outside the gene matches. CDR3 length: 20 amino acids. CDR1 is LNHNV, CDR2 YYDKDF, per germline (reference sequence). The CDR3 region has the DNA TGTGCCACCAGCAGAGATAAGGGACTAGCGGGAGGTTCTAGCTCCTACGAGCAGTACTTC. As protein: CATSRDKGLAGGSSSYEQYF.

This clonotype was counted between two and nine times. The rearrangement uses TRBV27 and TRBJ1-2; possibly TRBD1 for D (6 bases). The germline V gene encodes CDR1 MNHEY and CDR2 SMNVEV (reference sequence). V lost 1 base to trimming and J lost 14 bases, with 17 bases between them. This CDR3 region has 13 residues. The CDR3 loop reads CASSLLAGAVWTF. The CDR3 region has the DNA TGTGCCAGCAGTTTATTAGCAGGGGCCGTTTGGACCTTC.

This clonotype was detected a few times. The CDR3 sequence is CASRLGFSSPLHF. CDR3 nucleotides: TGTGCCAGCCGATTAGGGTTCAGTTCACCCCTCCACTTT. This chain uses TRBV28 with TRBJ1-6, with no clear D. Germline CDR1 is MDHEN and CDR2 is SYDVKM. V lost 8 bases to trimming and J lost 9 bases, with 14 bases between them. CDR3 size: 13 residues.

This clonotype was detected only a few times. The rearrangement joins TRBV6-5 to TRBJ1-1, with D perhaps TRBD1 (5 bases). Trimming cost V 3 bases and J 1 base, with 12 bases left between them. This CDR3 comprises 15 residues. Germline assignment: CDR1 MNHEY and CDR2 SVGAGI. The CDR3 nucleotides are TGTGCCAGCAGTTATTGGGGCAACTGGAACACTGAAGCTTTCTTT. It is translated as CASSYWGNWNTEAFF.

This clonotype turned up a few times. This chain uses TRBV5-1 with TRBJ2-7; 7 bases are a match to TRBD2. Per the germline V gene, CDR1 is SGHRS and CDR2 is YFSETQ. CDR3 length: 14 amino acids. Losses at the gene ends were 0 bases for V and 4 bases for J; bases not matched to a gene: 4. As DNA, the CDR3 is TGCGCCAGCAGCTTGGAAGCGGGGAAATACGAGCAGTACTTC. Translated: CASSLEAGKYEQYF.

The rearrangement uses TRBV7-2 and TRBJ2-1, with D maybe TRBD2 (7 bases). V lost 3 bases and J 9 bases, leaving 15 bases between the germline ends. The CDR3 runs to 14 residues. From germline, CDR1 is SGHTA and CDR2 FQGNSA. This CDR3 is CASSFGGRTFEQFF. As DNA, the CDR3 is TGTGCCAGCAGCTTCGGGGGGCGGACCTTTGAGCAGTTCTTC. Together with reference TRBV7-2 and TRBJ2-1, the CDR3 gives the full variable domain: GAGVSQSPSNKVTEKGKDVELRCDPISGHTALYWYRQSLGQGLEFLIYFQGNSAPDKSGLPSDRFSAERTGGSVSTLTIQRTQQEDSAVYLCASSFGGRTFEQFFGPGTRLTVL.

A few counts support this clonotype. The V and J genes are TRBV4-3 and TRBJ2-7; a possible D gene is TRBD2 (6 bases). The germline V gene has CDR1 LGHNA and CDR2 YSLEER. This CDR3 spans 13 amino acids. V lost 6 bases and J 6 bases, leaving 15 bases between the germline ends. As DNA, the CDR3 is TGCGCCAGCAGAGGCGGGATATATGGCGAGCAGTACTTC. Translated, it gives CASRGGIYGEQYF.

This clonotype was seen more than once but under ten times. CDR3 region: CASSLEMLRNIQYF. Written as DNA, the CDR3 is TGTGCCAGCAGCTTAGAGATGTTAAGAAACATTCAGTACTTC. V is TRBV7-2 and J is TRBJ2-4; D unclear. This CDR3 contains 14 residues. V was shortened by 1 base and J by 6 bases, with 10 bases between the two germline ends. The germline V gene has CDR1 SGHTA and CDR2 FQGNSA.

Ten or more counts support this clonotype. The chain employs TRBV5-1 and TRBJ2-6; D is unclear. V was pared by 6 bases and J by 0 bases, with 13 bases between. This CDR3 spans 16 amino acids. Germline assignment: CDR1 SGHRS and CDR2 YFSETQ. CDR3 amino acids: CASTLVRSSGANVLTF. The CDR3 DNA reads as TGCGCCAGCACCCTGGTCCGGTCCTCTGGGGCCAACGTCCTGACTTTC.

CDR3 loop: CASSLPGLSGETQYF. The DNA of the CDR3 is TGCGCCAGCAGCTTGCCTGGCCTGAGCGGGGAGACCCAGTACTTC. The chain carries TRBV5-1 and TRBJ2-5; D is perhaps TRBD2 (6 bases). The CDR3 is 15 residues long. The germline V and J ends were trimmed by 1 base and 5 bases, with 15 bases remaining between them. The germline gives CDR1 SGHRS, CDR2 YFSETQ.

This clonotype was counted ten times or more. The chain couples TRBV29-1 to TRBJ2-7; D perhaps matches TRBD2 (7 bases). CDR3 length: 12 residues. Trimming removed 5 bases at V and 3 bases at J, with 11 bases between. The germline CDR1 and CDR2 sequences are SQVTM and ANQGSEA. The CDR3 here is CSVLGGLYEQYF. The CDR3 coding sequence is TGCAGCGTTTTGGGGGGGCTCTACGAGCAGTACTTC.

The CDR3, as DNA: TGTGCCAGCAGCCGAGGGAGCCAGTTCCTCAATCAGCCCCAGCATTTT. Its protein product is CASSRGSQFLNQPQHF. The chain employs TRBV5-6 and TRBJ1-5, with no clear D. The germline V gene encodes CDR1 SGHDT and CDR2 YYEEEE. With 4 bases removed from V and 3 bases from J, the gap between germline ends came to 17 bases. This CDR3 is 16 amino acids long.

The table lists this clonotype with a few counts. The chain links TRBV10-3 to TRBJ2-2; no clear D. Trimming took 4 bases from V and 3 from J, leaving 3 bases between them. The CDR3 contains 12 residues. Germline V gene lookup returns CDR1 ENHRY and CDR2 SYGVKD. In DNA, the CDR3 is TGTGCCATCAGTGTTTACACCGGGGAGCTGTTTTTT. Its protein is CAISVYTGELFF.

The CDR3 here is CAIKQGTDTQYF. The CDR3 region has the DNA TGTGCCATCAAACAGGGGACAGATACGCAGTATTTT. The chain joins TRBV10-3 to TRBJ2-3; 7 bases agree with TRBD1. This CDR3 spans 12 amino acids. The V gene end was trimmed by 7 bases and the J gene end by 3 bases; junction bases not matched to a gene: 1. Germline V lookup: CDR1 ENHRY, CDR2 SYGVKD.

This clonotype occurred a few times. CDR3 nucleotide sequence: TGCGCCAGCAGCTTGTCGGACCTGAATTCCTATGGCTACACCTTC. This sequence encodes CASSLSDLNSYGYTF. The chain combines TRBV5-1 with TRBJ1-2; no reliable D call. V lost 1 base and J 4 bases, leaving 14 bases between the germline ends. The CDR3 consists of 15 residues. Germline CDR1 and CDR2: SGHRS and YFSETQ. Drawing the rest from reference TRBV5-1 and TRBJ1-2, the complete variable domain is KAGVTQTPRYLIKTRGQQVTLSCSPISGHRSVSWYQQTPGQGLQFLFEYFSETQRNKGNFPGRFSGRQFSNSRSEMNVSTLELGDSALYLCASSLSDLNSYGYTFGSGTRLTVV.

This rearrangement joins TRBV6-1 to TRBJ1-5, with 10 positions matching TRBD1. The CDR3 runs to 15 residues. Trimming cost V 5 bases and J 5 bases; bases outside gene matches: 6. The germline V gene encodes CDR1 MNHNS and CDR2 SASEGT. The CDR3 DNA is TGTGCCAGCAGTACCACCGGGACAGGGGATCAGCCCCAGCATTTT. It encodes CASSTTGTGDQPQHF.

This clonotype was seen more than once but under ten times. The chain links TRBV7-6 to TRBJ1-1; D remains ambiguous. Germline CDR1 and CDR2: SGHVS and FNYEAQ. CDR3 length: 13 amino acids. Trimming removed 1 base from V and 5 bases from J, with 8 bases in between. CDR3 DNA sequence: TGTGCCAGCAGCTTAGTAAGTGGGACTGAAGCTTTCTTT. It codes for CASSLVSGTEAFF.

This clonotype was seen ten or more times. The V call is TRBV28, the J call TRBJ2-1, with a weak D call TRBD1 (6 bases). CDR3 length: 14 residues. Germline values: CDR1 MDHEN, CDR2 SYDVKM. Deletions cut 3 bases from V and 3 bases from J, with 9 bases between. This CDR3 reads CASSLAGVYNEQFF. CDR3 nucleotide sequence: TGTGCCAGCAGTTTGGCAGGGGTCTACAATGAGCAGTTCTTC.

This clonotype came up many times. The V gene is TRBV29-1, the J gene TRBJ1-1; TRBD1 matches at 8 bases. After removal of 7 bases from V and 0 bases from J, the junction contained 4 bases not matched to a gene. The germline CDR1 and CDR2 sequences are SQVTM and ANQGSEA. The CDR3 loop spans 13 amino acids. The CDR3 sequence: CSATTGVNTEAFF. The CDR3 DNA sequence: TGCAGCGCTACGACAGGGGTGAACACTGAAGCTTTCTTT.

The chain joins TRBV29-1 to TRBJ2-3, with D perhaps TRBD1 (5 bases). The germline V gene has CDR1 SQVTM and CDR2 ANQGSEA. This CDR3 is built from 11 residues. Trimming left V 3 bases short and J 7 bases short, with 8 bases between. CDR3 loop: CSVDRENTQYF. The CDR3 coding sequence is TGCAGCGTTGACAGGGAAAATACGCAGTATTTT.